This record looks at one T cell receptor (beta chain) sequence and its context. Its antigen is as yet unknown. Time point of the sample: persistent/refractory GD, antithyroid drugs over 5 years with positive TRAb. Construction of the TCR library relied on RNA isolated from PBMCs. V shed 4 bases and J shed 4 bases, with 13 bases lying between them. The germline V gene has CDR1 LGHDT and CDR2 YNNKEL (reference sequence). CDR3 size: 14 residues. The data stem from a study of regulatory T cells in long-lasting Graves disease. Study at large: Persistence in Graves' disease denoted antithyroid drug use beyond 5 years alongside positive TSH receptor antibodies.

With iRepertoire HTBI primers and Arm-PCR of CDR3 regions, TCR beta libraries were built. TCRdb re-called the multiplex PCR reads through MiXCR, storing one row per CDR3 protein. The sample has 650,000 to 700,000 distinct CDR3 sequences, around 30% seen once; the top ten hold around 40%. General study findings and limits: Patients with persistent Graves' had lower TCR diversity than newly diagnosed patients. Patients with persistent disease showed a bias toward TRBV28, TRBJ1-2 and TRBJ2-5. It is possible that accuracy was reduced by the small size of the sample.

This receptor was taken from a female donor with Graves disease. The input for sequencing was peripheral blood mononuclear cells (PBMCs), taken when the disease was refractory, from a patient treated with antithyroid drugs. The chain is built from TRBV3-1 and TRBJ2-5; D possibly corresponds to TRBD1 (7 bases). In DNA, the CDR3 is TGTGCCAGCAGCCTAAGGAGGGGGCTAGAGACCCAGTACTTC. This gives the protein CASSLRRGLETQYF.